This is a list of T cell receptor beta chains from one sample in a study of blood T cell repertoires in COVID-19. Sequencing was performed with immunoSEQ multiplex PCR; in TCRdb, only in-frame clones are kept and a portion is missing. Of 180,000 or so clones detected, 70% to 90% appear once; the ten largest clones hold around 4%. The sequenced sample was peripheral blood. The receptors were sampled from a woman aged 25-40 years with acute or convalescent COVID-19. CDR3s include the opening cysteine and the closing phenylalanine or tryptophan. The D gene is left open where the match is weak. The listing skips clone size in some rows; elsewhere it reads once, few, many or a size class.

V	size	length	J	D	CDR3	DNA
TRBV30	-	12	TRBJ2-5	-	CAWSSGGETQYF	TGTGCCTGGAGTTCCGGGGGAGAGACCCAGTACTTC
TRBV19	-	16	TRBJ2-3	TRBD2	CASSRRDYSSTDTQYF	TGTGCCAGTAGTAGAAGGGACTACTCTTCCACAGATACGCAGTATTTT
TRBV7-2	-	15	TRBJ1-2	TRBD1	CASSLHTGGSYGYTF	TGTGCCAGCAGCTTACATACAGGGGGCAGCTATGGCTACACCTTC
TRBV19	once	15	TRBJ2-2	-	CASSTLGQSTGELFF	TGTGCCAGTAGTACCTTAGGACAGTCCACCGGGGAGCTGTTTTTT
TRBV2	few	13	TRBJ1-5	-	CASEQGFNQPQHF	TGTGCCAGCGAACAGGGCTTTAATCAGCCCCAGCATTTT
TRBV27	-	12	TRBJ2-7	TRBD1	CASGTGRREQYF	TGTGCCAGTGGGACAGGGCGCCGCGAGCAGTACTTC
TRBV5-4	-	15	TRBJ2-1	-	CASSLDHRLTDEQFF	TGTGCCAGCAGCTTGGATCACAGGCTTACGGATGAGCAGTTCTTC
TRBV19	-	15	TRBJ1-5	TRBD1	CASNPRRGYNQPQHF	TGTGCCAGTAACCCACGCAGGGGGTACAATCAGCCCCAGCATTTT
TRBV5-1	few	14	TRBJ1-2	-	CASSLANWRHGYTF	TGCGCCAGCAGCTTGGCCAACTGGCGGCATGGCTACACCTTC
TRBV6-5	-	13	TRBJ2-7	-	CASSWGPTYEQYF	TGTGCCAGCTCTTGGGGGCCAACCTACGAGCAGTACTTC
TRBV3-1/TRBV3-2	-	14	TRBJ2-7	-	CASSQGYQGGEQYF	TGTGCCAGCAGCCAAGGATATCAGGGTGGGGAGCAGTACTTC
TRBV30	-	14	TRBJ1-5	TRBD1	CAWTAGQGNQPQHF	TGTGCCTGGACCGCGGGACAGGGAAATCAGCCCCAGCATTTT
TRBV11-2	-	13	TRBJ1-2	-	CASSVRFHYGYTF	TGTGCCAGCAGCGTGAGGTTTCACTATGGCTACACCTTC
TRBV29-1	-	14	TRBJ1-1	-	CSVWVTGTNTEAFF	TGCAGCGTGTGGGTTACAGGGACGAACACTGAAGCTTTCTTT
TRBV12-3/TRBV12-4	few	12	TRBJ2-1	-	CASSSDGDEQFF	TGTGCCAGCAGTTCGGACGGGGATGAGCAGTTCTTC
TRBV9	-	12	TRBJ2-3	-	CASSVITDTQYF	TGTGCCAGCAGCGTTATAACAGATACGCAGTATTTT
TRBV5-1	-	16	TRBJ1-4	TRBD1	CASSALTGPGEEKLFF	TGCGCCAGCAGCGCCCTGACAGGGCCAGGGGAGGAAAAACTGTTTTTT
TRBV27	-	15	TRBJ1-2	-	CASSPYKTVNYGYTF	TGTGCCAGCAGTCCATATAAGACAGTAAACTATGGCTACACCTTC
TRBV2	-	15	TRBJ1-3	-	CASRTVGASGNTIYF	TGTGCCAGCAGGACTGTGGGGGCCTCTGGAAACACCATATATTTT
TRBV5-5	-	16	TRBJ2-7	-	CASSFLIASGVGEQYF	TGTGCCAGCAGCTTTCTCATAGCGTCTGGGGTGGGGGAGCAGTACTTC
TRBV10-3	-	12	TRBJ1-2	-	CAISLENYGYTF	TGTGCCATCAGTTTAGAGAACTATGGCTACACCTTC
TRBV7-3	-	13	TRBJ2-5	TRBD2	CAAGTSGQETQYF	TGTGCCGCCGGGACTAGCGGGCAAGAGACCCAGTACTTC
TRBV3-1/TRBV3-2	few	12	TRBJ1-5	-	CASSHSNQPQHF	TGTGCCAGCAGCCACTCGAATCAGCCCCAGCATTTT
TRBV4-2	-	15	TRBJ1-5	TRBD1	CASSYVGQYNQPQHF	TGTGCCAGCAGCTACGTGGGACAGTATAATCAGCCCCAGCATTTT
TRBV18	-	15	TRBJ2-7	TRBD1	CASSPPGQGNGEQYF	TGTGCCAGCTCACCACCCGGACAGGGGAACGGAGAGCAGTACTTC
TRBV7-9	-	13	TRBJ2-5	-	CASSLGLAETQYF	TGTGCCAGCAGCTTAGGTCTAGCAGAGACCCAGTACTTC
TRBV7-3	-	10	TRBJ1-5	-	CASSENPGHF	TGTGCCAGCAGCGAAAATCCCGGGCATTTT
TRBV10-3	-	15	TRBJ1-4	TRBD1	CAISESEGQIEKLFF	TGTGCCATCAGTGAGTCTGAGGGACAGATTGAGAAACTGTTTTTT
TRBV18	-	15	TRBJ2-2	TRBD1	CASGRGQGPAGELFF	TGTGCCAGCGGGAGGGGACAGGGCCCCGCCGGGGAGCTGTTTTTT
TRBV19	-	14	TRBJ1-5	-	CASSMDSPHQPQHF	TGTGCCAGTAGTATGGACTCTCCTCATCAGCCCCAGCATTTT
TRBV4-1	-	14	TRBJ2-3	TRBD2	CASRTSPVEDTQYF	TGCGCCAGTCGGACTAGCCCGGTCGAGGATACGCAGTATTTT
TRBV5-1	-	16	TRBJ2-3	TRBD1	CASSTDRGVGSDTQYF	TGCGCCAGCAGCACAGACAGGGGAGTCGGCTCAGATACGCAGTATTTT
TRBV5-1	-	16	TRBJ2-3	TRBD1	CASSLETGAYTDTQYF	TGCGCCAGCAGCCTAGAGACAGGGGCGTACACAGATACGCAGTATTTT
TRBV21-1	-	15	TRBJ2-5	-	CASSKRGEGRETQYF	TGTGCCAGCAGCAAACGGGGGGAGGGGCGGGAGACCCAGTACTTC
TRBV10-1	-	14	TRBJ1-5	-	CASSEPRGNQPQHF	TGCGCCAGCAGTGAACCCCGAGGCAATCAGCCCCAGCATTTT
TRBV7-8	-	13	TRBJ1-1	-	CASSLVVGAEAFF	TGTGCCAGCAGCTTAGTGGTGGGCGCTGAAGCTTTCTTT
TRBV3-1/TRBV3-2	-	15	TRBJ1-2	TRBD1	CASSPRDRGLRGYTF	TGTGCCAGCAGCCCCCGGGACAGGGGGTTACGCGGCTACACCTTC
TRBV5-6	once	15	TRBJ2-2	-	CASSVWGGPTGELFF	TGTGCCAGCAGCGTTTGGGGAGGCCCGACCGGGGAGCTGTTTTTT
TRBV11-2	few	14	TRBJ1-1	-	CASSLSSGNTEAFF	TGTGCCAGCAGCTTATCGTCGGGGAACACTGAAGCTTTCTTT
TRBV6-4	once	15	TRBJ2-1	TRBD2	CASSEHGLAGNEQFF	TGTGCCAGCAGTGAACACGGACTAGCGGGGAATGAGCAGTTCTTC
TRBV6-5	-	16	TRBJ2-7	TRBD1	CASSYELRQGAGEQYF	TGTGCCAGCAGTTACGAACTTCGCCAGGGGGCGGGCGAGCAGTACTTC
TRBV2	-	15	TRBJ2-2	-	CASKWEGGNTGELFF	TGTGCCAGCAAATGGGAGGGGGGCAACACCGGGGAGCTGTTTTTT
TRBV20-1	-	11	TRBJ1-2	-	CSASADYGYTF	TGCAGTGCCTCCGCGGACTATGGCTACACCTTC
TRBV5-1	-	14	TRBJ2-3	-	CASSYSDFTDTQYF	TGCGCCAGCAGCTATTCCGACTTCACAGATACGCAGTATTTT
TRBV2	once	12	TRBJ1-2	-	CASHREIAGYTF	TGTGCCAGCCACAGGGAGATCGCGGGCTACACCTTC
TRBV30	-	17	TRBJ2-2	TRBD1	CAWSQRGQALFTGELFF	TGTGCCTGGAGCCAAAGGGGACAGGCTTTATTCACCGGGGAGCTGTTTTTT
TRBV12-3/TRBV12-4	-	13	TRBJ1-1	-	CASTRDMNTEAFF	TGTGCCAGCACCAGGGACATGAACACTGAAGCTTTCTTT
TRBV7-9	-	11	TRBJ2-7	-	CASSPSWEQYF	TGTGCCAGCAGTCCTAGTTGGGAGCAGTACTTC
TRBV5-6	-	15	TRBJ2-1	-	CASSLFSGELNEQFF	TGTGCCAGCAGCTTGTTTTCGGGAGAGCTAAATGAGCAGTTCTTC
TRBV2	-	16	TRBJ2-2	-	CASSEQGYLNTGELFF	TGTGCCAGCAGTGAACAGGGGTATCTGAACACCGGGGAGCTGTTTTTT
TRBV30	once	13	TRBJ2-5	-	CAWSGGFQETQYF	TGTGCCTGGAGTGGAGGGTTCCAAGAGACCCAGTACTTC
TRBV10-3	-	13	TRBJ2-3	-	CAIRGFDTDTQYF	TGTGCCATAAGAGGATTCGACACAGATACGCAGTATTTT